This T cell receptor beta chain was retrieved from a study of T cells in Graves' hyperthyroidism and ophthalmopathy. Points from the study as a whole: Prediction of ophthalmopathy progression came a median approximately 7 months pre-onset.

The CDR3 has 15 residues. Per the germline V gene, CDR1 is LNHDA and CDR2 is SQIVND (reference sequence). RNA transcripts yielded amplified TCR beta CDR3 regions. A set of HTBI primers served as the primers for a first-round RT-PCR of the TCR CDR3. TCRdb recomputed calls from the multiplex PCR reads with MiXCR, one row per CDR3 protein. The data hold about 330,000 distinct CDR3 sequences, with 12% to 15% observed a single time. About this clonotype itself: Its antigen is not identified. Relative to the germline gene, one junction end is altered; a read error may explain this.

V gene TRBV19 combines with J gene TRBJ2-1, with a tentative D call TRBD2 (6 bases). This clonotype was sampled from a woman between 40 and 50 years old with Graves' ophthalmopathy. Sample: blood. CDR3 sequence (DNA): TGTGCCAGTAGTATTTTAGCGGACTCCTACGATGAGCAGTTCTTC. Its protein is CASSILADSYDEQFF.